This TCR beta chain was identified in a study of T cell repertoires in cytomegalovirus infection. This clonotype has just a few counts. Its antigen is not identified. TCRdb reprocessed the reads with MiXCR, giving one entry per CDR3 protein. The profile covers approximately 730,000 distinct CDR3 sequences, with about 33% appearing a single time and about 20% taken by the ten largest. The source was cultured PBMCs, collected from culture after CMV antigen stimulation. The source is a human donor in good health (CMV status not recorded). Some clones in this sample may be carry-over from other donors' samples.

The CDR3 here is CASSEGYSYPSYEQYF. DNA of the CDR3: TGTGCCAGCAGTGAAGGATACAGTTACCCCTCCTACGAGCAGTACTTC. The chain links TRBV6-1 to TRBJ2-7; no clear D gene. Trimming removed 1 base from V and 0 bases from J, with 13 bases in between. Germline CDR1 and CDR2: MNHNS and SASEGT. CDR3 length: 16 amino acids.